The 24 T cell receptor beta chains below all came from one sample that was sequenced in a study of T cell clonotyping in hematopoietic cell transplantation. Sequencing was performed with immunoSEQ multiplex PCR; in TCRdb, only in-frame clones are kept and a portion is missing. The table lists 15,000 or so clones, about nine tenths of them singletons. This specimen was PBMCs, taken 100 days after allogeneic stem cell transplant. These receptor sequences come from a male patient in his fifties who had an allogeneic stem cell transplant from an unrelated donor, so T cells may come from the graft donor. Some clones in this sample may be carry-over from other donors' samples.

The chain couples TRBV23-1 to TRBJ1-2; D is unclear. TRBV23-1 is designated an ORF whose function remains uncertain. The V end was cut by 4 bases, the J end by 2 bases, with 20 bases between. The CDR3 length is 17 residues. In nucleotides, the CDR3 is TGCGCCAGCAGTCGGTATGCCAGGTCGGCCCTAAACTATGGCTACACCTTC. Its translation is CASSRYARSALNYGYTF.

The V and J genes are TRBV14 and TRBJ1-4, with TRBD1 matching 7 bases. CDR1 is SGHDN, CDR2 FVKESK, per germline. J was trimmed by 7 bases and V by 2 bases; bases with no gene match: 7. There are 15 residues in the CDR3. The CDR3 DNA reads TGTGCCAGCAGCCAAAACAGGGGATACATTGAAAAACTGTTTTTT. This sequence encodes CASSQNRGYIEKLFF.

The V call is TRBV30, the J call TRBJ2-7; D is ambiguous. Trimming stripped 3 bases from V and 7 bases from J, with 13 bases between. This CDR3 is built from 12 residues. Looked up from germline, CDR1 is GTSNPN and CDR2 is SVGIG (reference sequence). The CDR3 is CAWRTNLGEQYF. CDR3 sequence (DNA): TGTGCCTGGAGGACCAACCTTGGGGAGCAGTACTTC.

The chain uses TRBV11-2 and TRBJ2-7; unclear D gene. The germline V gene encodes CDR1 SGHAT and CDR2 FQNNGV. The CDR3 covers 12 residues. Between the trimmed V and J ends, which lost 2 bases and 5 bases, there was a span of 7 bases. The CDR3 region is CASSLSGDEQYF. CDR3 coding DNA: TGTGCCAGCAGCTTATCTGGAGACGAGCAGTACTTC.

The rearrangement joins TRBV4-3 to TRBJ2-3, with D maybe TRBD2 (5 bases). Trimming cost V 4 bases and J 6 bases, with 11 bases left between them. The CDR3 consists of 13 residues. Germline values: CDR1 LGHNA, CDR2 YSLEER. CDR3 region: CASSREIPDTQYF. The CDR3, as DNA: TGCGCCAGCAGCCGGGAGATTCCTGATACGCAGTATTTT.

This rearrangement joins TRBV7-8 to TRBJ2-7; no clear D. The CDR3 has 11 residues. Germline CDR1 and CDR2: SGHVS and FQNEAQ. Trimming took off 3 bases at V and 3 bases at J, with 3 bases between the two ends. CDR3 sequence reads: CASSFSYEQYF. The DNA for the CDR3 is TGTGCCAGCAGCTTTAGCTACGAGCAGTACTTC. Full variable domain (rest looked up from reference TRBV7-8 and TRBJ2-7): GAGVSQSPRYKVAKRGQDVALRCDPISGHVSLFWYQQALGQGPEFLTYFQNEAQLDKSGLPSDRFFAERPEGSVSTLKIQRTQQEDSAVYLCASSFSYEQYFGPGTRLTVT.

The V call is TRBV9, the J call TRBJ2-3, with D possibly matching TRBD1 (6 bases). Germline V gene lookup returns CDR1 SGDLS and CDR2 YYNGEE. The CDR3 covers 15 residues. V shed 0 bases and J shed 4 bases, with 12 bases lying between them. The CDR3 sequence is CASSVVGARADTQYF. CDR3 coding DNA: TGTGCCAGCAGCGTAGTGGGGGCTCGGGCAGATACGCAGTATTTT.

This chain uses TRBV7-8 with TRBJ2-7, with unresolved D. The CDR3 extends over 13 amino acids. The germline gives CDR1 SGHVS, CDR2 FQNEAQ. Trimming pared 3 bases from V and 2 bases from J, leaving 8 bases between. The CDR3 DNA sequence: TGTGCCAGCAGCTTGCCAGGCCCCTACGAGCAGTACTTC. It specifies CASSLPGPYEQYF.

This clone was observed a handful of times. This chain links TRBV5-8 with TRBJ1-2; 7 bases match TRBD1. The CDR3 is 13 amino acids. J was trimmed by 6 bases and V by 5 bases; bases with no gene match: 7. Germline CDR1 and CDR2: SGHTS and YDEGEE. The CDR3 DNA reads as TGTGCCAGCAGGCCGCGAGGGGGCCATGGCTACACCTTC. Translation gives CASRPRGGHGYTF.

This clone has a single count. V and J are TRBV27 and TRBJ2-2; maybe TRBD2 (7 bases). The germline V and J ends were trimmed by 3 bases and 3 bases, with 14 bases remaining between them. Per the germline V gene, CDR1 is MNHEY and CDR2 is SMNVEV (reference sequence). This CDR3 has 16 amino acids. CDR3 amino acids: CASSFSGGGYTGELFF. CDR3 nucleotide sequence: TGTGCCAGCAGTTTCTCGGGGGGCGGGTACACCGGGGAGCTGTTTTTT.

The chain has TRBV30 and TRBJ2-1, with 11 bases identical to TRBD2. Trimming took 2 bases from V and 2 from J; bases not matched to a gene: 2. CDR3 size: 15 residues. CDR1 and CDR2 from the germline V gene are GTSNPN and SVGIG (reference sequence). CDR3 DNA: TGTGCCTGGAGTAAGACTAGCGGGGCCTACAATGAGCAGTTCTTC. Encoded protein: CAWSKTSGAYNEQFF.

This clone was observed once. This chain joins TRBV5-1 and TRBJ1-1, with 7 bases that match TRBD1. Unmatched junction bases numbered 15, after V lost 4 bases and J lost 6 bases. The CDR3 has 16 amino acids. Germline assignment: CDR1 SGHRS and CDR2 YFSETQ. The CDR3: CASSQDHYQGGAEAFF. DNA of the CDR3: TGCGCCAGCAGCCAAGACCACTATCAGGGGGGCGCTGAAGCTTTCTTT.

The chain recombines TRBV11-3 with TRBJ2-3; D might be TRBD2 (6 bases). This CDR3 is built from 14 residues. CDR1 SGHNT and CDR2 YENEEA come from the germline V gene. Trimming removed 5 bases at V and 4 bases at J, with 13 bases between. The CDR3 region is CASSPTRGADTQYF. The DNA for the CDR3 is TGTGCCAGCAGCCCTACACGCGGGGCAGATACGCAGTATTTT.

The chain carries TRBV5-6 and TRBJ2-5; 7 bases agree with TRBD1. With 3 bases clipped from V and 7 bases from J, the junction kept 9 bases outside the gene matches. CDR3 length: 14 residues. Germline CDR1 SGHDT, CDR2 YYEEEE. CDR3 in DNA: TGTGCCAGCAGCTCACCAGACAGGGCGGGGACCCAGTACTTC. This translates into CASSSPDRAGTQYF.

This clone turned up a few times. The chain uses TRBV7-2 and TRBJ1-2, with D unresolved. The CDR3 length is 13 residues. Trimming removed 1 base from V and 1 base from J, with 4 bases in between. Germline CDR1 and CDR2: SGHTA and FQGNSA. CDR3 region: CASSLGINYGYTF. CDR3 DNA: TGTGCCAGCAGCTTAGGGATTAACTATGGCTACACCTTC. Full variable domain (missing parts from reference TRBV7-2 and TRBJ1-2): GAGVSQSPSNKVTEKGKDVELRCDPISGHTALYWYRQSLGQGLEFLIYFQGNSAPDKSGLPSDRFSAERTGGSVSTLTIQRTQQEDSAVYLCASSLGINYGYTFGSGTRLTVV.

J is TRBJ1-2 and V is TRBV29-1, with D perhaps TRBD1 (5 bases). CDR3 length: 12 residues. The germline CDR1 and CDR2 sequences are SQVTM and ANQGSEA. V was pared by 7 bases and J by 2 bases, with 11 bases between. Written as DNA, the CDR3 is TGCAGCGACAGGACCACGAACTATGGCTACACCTTC. Protein product: CSDRTTNYGYTF. Using reference TRBV29-1 and TRBJ1-2 for the parts outside the CDR3, the full variable domain is SAVISQKPSRDICQRGTSLTIQCQVDSQVTMMFWYRQQPGQSLTLIATANQGSEATYESGFVIDKFPISRPNLTFSTLTVSNMSPEDSSIYLCSDRTTNYGYTFGSGTRLTVV.

The chain joins TRBV9 to TRBJ1-1; D gene ambiguous. CDR3 length equals 14 residues. Germline CDR1 is SGDLS and CDR2 is YYNGEE. V was clipped by 2 bases and J by 4 bases, with 12 bases between them. The CDR3 spells CASSVRGRGTEAFF. The DNA of the CDR3 is TGTGCCAGCAGCGTCCGGGGAAGAGGCACTGAAGCTTTCTTT.

This chain joins TRBV18 and TRBJ1-2; D gene uncertain. With 4 bases removed from V and 1 base from J, the gap between germline ends came to 4 bases. The CDR3 is 12 amino acids. Germline V CDR1 and CDR2: KGHSH, LQKENI. The CDR3, as DNA: TGTGCCAGCTCACAGGATAACTATGGCTACACCTTC. Its translation: CASSQDNYGYTF.

This chain joins TRBV19 and TRBJ2-7; D could derive from TRBD1 or TRBD2 (5 bases each). V shed 6 bases and J shed 5 bases, with 17 bases lying between them. The CDR3 is 14 residues long. Germline V CDR1 and CDR2: LNHDA, SQIVND (reference sequence). The CDR3 region is CASRSTGRDHEQYF. The CDR3 coding sequence is TGTGCCAGTAGGTCAACTGGCAGGGACCACGAGCAGTACTTC.

The chain couples TRBV5-4 to TRBJ2-7; D is ambiguous. Germline V gene data show CDR1 as SGHNT and CDR2 as YYREEE (reference sequence). V gave up 0 bases and J gave up 0 bases, with 7 bases separating them. The CDR3 runs 14 residues. CDR3 amino acids: CASSLAPDSYEQYF. The DNA for the CDR3 is TGTGCCAGCAGCTTGGCCCCCGACTCCTACGAGCAGTACTTC. The whole variable domain, filled in from reference TRBV5-4 and TRBJ2-7, reads ETGVTQSPTHLIKTRGQQVTLRCSSQSGHNTVSWYQQALGQGPQFIFQYYREEENGRGNFPPRFSGLQFPNYSSELNVNALELDDSALYLCASSLAPDSYEQYFGPGTRLTVT.

The chain couples TRBV28 to TRBJ2-7; TRBD1 matches 7 bases. V gave up 6 bases and J gave up 0 bases; unmatched junction bases: 11. Germline lookup yields CDR1 MDHEN and CDR2 SYDVKM. The CDR3 runs 16 residues. The chain's CDR3 is CASSLASGTDSYEQYF. The CDR3 DNA sequence: TGTGCCAGCAGCTTAGCCTCCGGGACAGACTCCTACGAGCAGTACTTC.

The chain carries TRBV19 and TRBJ2-3; TRBD1 matches at 8 bases. Looked up from germline, CDR1 is LNHDA and CDR2 is SQIVND (reference sequence). This CDR3 has 14 residues. Trimming removed 11 bases from V and 2 bases from J; junction bases left unmatched: 9. This CDR3 reads CASGQELYTDTQYF. Written as DNA, the CDR3 is TGTGCCTCGGGACAGGAGTTATACACAGATACGCAGTATTTT.

V usage is TRBV16 and J usage is TRBJ2-7; no reliable D call. With 2 bases removed from V and 4 bases from J, the gap between germline ends came to 15 bases. This CDR3 is built from 15 residues. The V gene's germline CDR1 is KGHSY and CDR2 FQNENV. The CDR3 DNA follows: TGTGCCAGCAGCCAAAGGCGGCCCGAGAAATACGAGCAGTACTTC. Protein: CASSQRRPEKYEQYF.

This chain links TRBV19 with TRBJ2-3, with D hard to call. V was cut by 3 bases and J by 1 base, with 5 bases left in between. Germline CDR1 LNHDA, CDR2 SQIVND (reference sequence). The CDR3 consists of 13 residues. The DNA for the CDR3 is TGTGCCAGTAGTATCGGACGCACAGATACGCAGTATTTT. This gives the protein CASSIGRTDTQYF. The full variable domain, completed using reference TRBV19 and TRBJ2-3, is DGGITQSPKYLFRKEGQNVTLSCEQNLNHDAMYWYRQDPGQGLRLIYYSQIVNDFQKGDIAEGYSVSREKKESFPLTVTSAQKNPTAFYLCASSIGRTDTQYFGPGTRLTVL.